The TCR beta chain under discussion was sequenced for a study of T cells in Graves' hyperthyroidism and ophthalmopathy. The CDR3 extends over 16 amino acids. Germline loops: CDR1 DFQATT, CDR2 SNEGSKA (reference sequence). The V and J ends lost 0 bases and 2 bases, in that order; junction bases with no gene match: 7. Study-wide results and limits: Among clonotypes expanded in thyroid above 0.001, most were also found in blood.

This clonotype was observed many times. What it binds is not known. Amplified regions were TCR beta CDR3 sequences from RNA transcripts. TCR CDR3 underwent first-round RT-PCR with the HTBI primer set. MiXCR was run by TCRdb on the multiplex PCR reads, yielding one entry per CDR3 protein. The repertoire holds 200,000 to 300,000 distinct CDR3 sequences, about 25% seen once, with roughly 35% in the top ten. The rearrangement joins TRBV20-1 to TRBJ2-5; TRBD1 agrees at 9 bases. The clonotype was recovered from a woman in her forties with Graves' ophthalmopathy. Specimen: blood. CDR3 residues: CSARDFRDRVQETQYF. DNA for the CDR3: TGCAGTGCTAGAGATTTCCGGGACAGGGTACAAGAGACCCAGTACTTC.